The 30 T cell receptor beta chains below all came from one sample that was sequenced in a study of beta chain features in type 1 diabetes listed by TCRdb under 2018. The library was prepared using the immunoSEQ multiplex PCR assay. The entire isolated RNA was reverse transcribed using the High Capacity cDNA Reverse Transcription Kit, and thus expressed TCRB transcripts were sequenced. TCRdb carries this immuneACCESS record with in-frame sequences only. Its versions omit some clonotypes, under half of them owing to an unresolved V gene in the studies checked, with the rest unexplained. The sample profile shows 620,000 or so clones; 15% to 18% of them were found once. The ten largest make up 0.093% of the sample. Sequenced: naive CD4+ T cells from blood. The label giving this sample's cell subset or site can be read as: true naive CD4+ T cells. Every receptor here comes from a man aged 18 to 29 in good health.

In its sample, this clone was seen a few times. The V gene is TRBV10-3, the J gene TRBJ2-7; 9 bases are shared with TRBD1. The CDR3 length is 16 residues. Looked up from germline, CDR1 is ENHRY and CDR2 is SYGVKD. Unmatched junction bases numbered 12, after V lost 4 bases and J lost 5 bases. The CDR3 nucleotides are TGTGCCATCAGTGCTGGGACAGGGAATATCATGGACGAGCAGTACTTC. Amino acid sequence: CAISAGTGNIMDEQYF.

This clone was observed a handful of times. V gene TRBV9 combines with J gene TRBJ1-2; 9 nucleotides match TRBD1. The germline gives CDR1 SGDLS, CDR2 YYNGEE. The length of the CDR3 is 15 residues. V dropped 5 bases and J dropped 8; count of bases not matched to a gene: 13. DNA for the CDR3: TGTGCCAGCAGTGCCACAGGGGGCCCTCCCAAAGGCTACACCTTC. Translating it yields CASSATGGPPKGYTF.

The chain couples TRBV7-3 to TRBJ2-5; D gene unclear. Germline CDR1 SGHTA, CDR2 FQGTGA. V lost 1 base to trimming and J lost 5 bases, with 14 bases between them. The CDR3 has 15 residues. The DNA of the CDR3 is TGTGCCAGCAGCTTAAGGCTTTCAAGACGGGAGACCCAGTACTTC. It translates to CASSLRLSRRETQYF.

The sample holds a few counts of this clone. The chain couples TRBV7-6 to TRBJ1-1; TRBD1 is a possible D gene (5 bases). The CDR3 covers 14 residues. The ends were cut back, 3 bases at V and 0 bases at J, with 8 bases in the middle. Germline assignment: CDR1 SGHVS and CDR2 FNYEAQ. In nucleotides, the CDR3 is TGTGCCAGCAGCTTCCAGGGAATGAACACTGAAGCTTTCTTT. This codes for CASSFQGMNTEAFF.

For the CDR3, the DNA is TGCGCCAGCAGCCAAGAAAGGGACAGGGGAATGAACACTGAAGCTTTCTTT. Translated, it gives CASSQERDRGMNTEAFF. The rearrangement uses TRBV4-3 and TRBJ1-1; 10 bases match TRBD1. Trimming took 0 bases from V and 0 from J; bases not matched to a gene: 4. Germline V gene sequence: CDR1 LGHNA, CDR2 YSLEER. The CDR3 length is 17 residues.

This clone was counted many times. DNA for the CDR3: TGTGCCATCAGTTTCGGGACTAGCGGCGCCAATGAGCAGTTCTTC. Its protein product is CAISFGTSGANEQFF. The chain carries TRBV10-3 and TRBJ2-1; 11 bases align to TRBD2. The CDR3 extends over 15 amino acids. Per germline, CDR1 ENHRY and CDR2 SYGVKD. Trimming cost V 5 bases and J 6 bases; bases outside gene matches: 6.

Regarding this clone: Distinct nucleotide sequences in the sample also encode this CDR3. The chain is built from TRBV7-9 and TRBJ2-1; D is perhaps TRBD1 or TRBD2 (5 bases each). V gave up 3 bases and J gave up 1 base, with 10 bases separating them. Germline V lookup: CDR1 SEHNR, CDR2 FQNEAQ (reference sequence). CDR3 size: 15 residues. CDR3 nucleotide sequence: TGTGCCAGCAGCTTGGGGCGCGGGTCCTACAATGAGCAGTTCTTC. As protein: CASSLGRGSYNEQFF.

The CDR3 reads CASSQVLRGNTQYF. DNA of the CDR3: TGTGCCAGCAGCCAAGTTCTACGGGGGAATACGCAGTATTTT. The V call is TRBV4-2, the J call TRBJ2-3, with D perhaps TRBD2 (6 bases). The length of the CDR3 is 14 residues. Trimming stripped 1 base from V and 7 bases from J, with 12 bases between. Looked up from germline, CDR1 is LGHNA and CDR2 is YNFKEQ.

This chain uses TRBV28 with TRBJ2-1; 10 nucleotides align to TRBD2. This CDR3 is built from 15 residues. Unmatched junction bases numbered 4, after V lost 5 bases and J lost 3 bases. Germline loops: CDR1 MDHEN, CDR2 SYDVKM. The CDR3 is CASSALAGDYNEQFF. Here the CDR3 DNA reads TGTGCCAGCAGTGCTCTAGCGGGAGACTACAATGAGCAGTTCTTC.

This clone occurred a few times. This chain's CDR3 is CASSVGIDSTEAFF. In DNA, the CDR3 is TGTGCCAGCAGCGTAGGAATAGACAGTACTGAAGCTTTCTTT. The chain has TRBV9 and TRBJ1-1, with D maybe TRBD1 (5 bases). Trimming left V 0 bases short and J 5 bases short, with 11 bases between. Germline CDR1 and CDR2: SGDLS and YYNGEE. The CDR3 contains 14 residues.

This sequence joins TRBV18 and TRBJ2-3; 13 positions agree with TRBD2. The CDR3 sequence is 16 residues long. The V segment lost 3 bases and the J segment 4 bases; nucleotides outside the gene matches: 4. Germline-derived CDR1 and CDR2 are KGHSH and LQKENI. CDR3 sequence reads: CASSPGLAGAPDTQYF. The DNA for the CDR3 is TGTGCCAGCTCACCCGGACTAGCGGGAGCTCCAGATACGCAGTATTTT.

The rearrangement uses TRBV9 and TRBJ2-3; 11 nucleotides match TRBD1. Germline loops: CDR1 SGDLS, CDR2 YYNGEE. J was trimmed by 1 base and V by 0 bases; bases with no gene match: 4. The CDR3 extends over 17 amino acids. The CDR3 region is CASSVEGTGGRTDTQYF. The CDR3 DNA follows: TGTGCCAGCAGCGTAGAGGGGACAGGGGGACGCACAGATACGCAGTATTTT.

The chain employs TRBV4-2 and TRBJ2-5; maybe TRBD2 (6 bases). This CDR3 is built from 15 residues. The V and J ends lost 1 base and 5 bases respectively, with 14 bases between them. The germline gives CDR1 LGHNA, CDR2 YNFKEQ. The CDR3: CASSQVTGLWETQYF. CDR3 DNA: TGTGCCAGCAGCCAAGTTACCGGACTATGGGAGACCCAGTACTTC.

Only a few counts were recorded for this clone. The chain has TRBV9 and TRBJ1-2; D is unresolved. This CDR3 contains 14 residues. The germline V gene encodes CDR1 SGDLS and CDR2 YYNGEE. Deletions cut 4 bases from V and 4 bases from J, with 14 bases between. CDR3 DNA sequence: TGTGCCAGCAGCCCCCGGATAGACACCTATGGCTACACCTTC. Translating it yields CASSPRIDTYGYTF.

A word on this clone: Other DNA sequences within the sample encode an identical CDR3. The chain recombines TRBV9 with TRBJ2-5, with D unresolved. Germline V gene lookup returns CDR1 SGDLS and CDR2 YYNGEE. CDR3 length: 13 amino acids. The V gene lost 2 bases and the J gene lost 5 bases, with 10 bases spanning the gap. The CDR3 is CASSVRVGETQYF. In DNA, the CDR3 is TGTGCCAGCAGCGTTCGCGTCGGGGAGACCCAGTACTTC.

The V and J genes are TRBV27 and TRBJ1-4, with D perhaps TRBD1 (6 bases). V lost 6 bases and J 6 bases, leaving 17 bases between the germline ends. Per germline, CDR1 MNHEY and CDR2 SMNVEV (reference sequence). The CDR3 contains 15 residues. CDR3 in DNA: TGTGCCAGCAGCCCGCCGGGGGCGCGGTATGAAAAACTGTTTTTT. Its protein product is CASSPPGARYEKLFF.

This chain's CDR3 is CASSLADLTPYEQYF. The CDR3 DNA sequence: TGCGCCAGCAGCTTGGCGGACCTTACCCCCTACGAGCAGTACTTC. V is TRBV5-1 and J is TRBJ2-7; D uncertain. Looked up from germline, CDR1 is SGHRS and CDR2 is YFSETQ. V was pared by 0 bases and J by 2 bases, with 12 bases between. The CDR3 is 15 residues long.

The sample holds a few counts of this clone. The chain employs TRBV18 and TRBJ1-4, with D unresolved. Germline V gene lookup returns CDR1 KGHSH and CDR2 LQKENI. The CDR3 runs to 16 residues. V lost 3 bases and J 0 bases, leaving 11 bases between the germline ends. CDR3 DNA sequence: TGTGCCAGCTCACCTCTGCAGGCGACAACTAATGAAAAACTGTTTTTT. The encoded protein is CASSPLQATTNEKLFF.

Comments on this clone: Other nucleotide sequences in the sample specify the same CDR3. This chain joins TRBV18 and TRBJ2-3; 8 bases map to TRBD1. Germline CDR1 and CDR2: KGHSH and LQKENI. The length of the CDR3 is 15 residues. The V segment lost 3 bases and the J segment 1 base; nucleotides outside the gene matches: 3. CDR3 coding DNA: TGTGCCAGCTCACCGGACAGGGTGGGCACAGATACGCAGTATTTT. Protein: CASSPDRVGTDTQYF.

The genes are TRBV28 and TRBJ1-1; possibly TRBD1 for D (6 bases). Germline assignment: CDR1 MDHEN and CDR2 SYDVKM. The V end was cut by 2 bases, the J end by 0 bases, with 10 bases between. There are 15 residues in the CDR3. CDR3 residues: CASSLTGQLNTEAFF. CDR3 coding DNA: TGTGCCAGCAGTTTAACGGGACAATTGAACACTGAAGCTTTCTTT.

The V and J genes are TRBV5-1 and TRBJ1-4, with D maybe TRBD1 (6 bases). The CDR3 totals 15 residues. In germline, CDR1 is SGHRS, CDR2 YFSETQ. V was pared by 3 bases and J by 5 bases, with 14 bases between. CDR3 nucleotide sequence: TGCGCCAGCAGCTGGAATCTTGGACAGAATGAAAAACTGTTTTTT. This encodes CASSWNLGQNEKLFF.

This clone was observed a handful of times. The genes are TRBV7-2 and TRBJ2-5, with D possibly being TRBD2 (5 bases). CDR3 length equals 12 residues. The ends were cut back, 6 bases at V and 4 bases at J, with 9 bases in the middle. Germline V CDR1 and CDR2: SGHTA, FQGNSA. In DNA, the CDR3 is TGTGCCAGCAGTGAAGGGAGAGAGACCCAGTACTTC. Its protein product is CASSEGRETQYF. Full variable domain (remainder filled in from reference TRBV7-2 and TRBJ2-5): GAGVSQSPSNKVTEKGKDVELRCDPISGHTALYWYRQSLGQGLEFLIYFQGNSAPDKSGLPSDRFSAERTGGSVSTLTIQRTQQEDSAVYLCASSEGRETQYFGPGTRLLVL.

The chain employs TRBV6-5 and TRBJ2-1, with 8 bases fitting TRBD2. This CDR3 has 16 residues. V shed 0 bases and J 5 bases; nucleotides not matched to a gene: 6. The germline CDR1 and CDR2 sequences are MNHEY and SVGAGI. In DNA form, the CDR3 reads TGTGCCAGCAGTTACTCTTCCACTAGCGGACACAATGAGCAGTTCTTC. As protein: CASSYSSTSGHNEQFF.

On this clone: In the same sample, other DNA sequences code for this CDR3. CDR3: CASSLVGGNQPQHF. The CDR3 DNA reads as TGCGCCAGCAGCTTGGTGGGGGGCAATCAGCCCCAGCATTTT. The chain is built from TRBV5-1 and TRBJ1-5; D is perhaps TRBD1 (5 bases). The germline gives CDR1 SGHRS, CDR2 YFSETQ. Trimming took 0 bases from V and 2 from J, leaving 6 bases between them. The CDR3 totals 14 residues.

Only a few counts were recorded for this clone. Other DNA variants within this sample encode the same CDR3. V and J are TRBV18 and TRBJ2-3; no reliable D call. The germline V gene has CDR1 KGHSH and CDR2 LQKENI. The CDR3 is 11 residues long. V was clipped by 3 bases and J by 6 bases, with 4 bases between them. The CDR3: CASSPGDTQYF. The CDR3 DNA follows: TGTGCCAGCTCACCCGGGGATACGCAGTATTTT.

This chain links TRBV7-2 with TRBJ2-1; 7 nucleotides agree with TRBD1. Germline V lookup: CDR1 SGHTA, CDR2 FQGNSA. The CDR3 sequence is 16 residues long. J gave up 6 bases and V 4 bases, and 12 bases lay outside the gene matches. CDR3 DNA sequence: TGTGCCAGCAGCTCCCAGTTCAGGGGGATAGGCAATGAGCAGTTCTTC. Protein sequence: CASSSQFRGIGNEQFF.

This clone was seen more than once but under ten times. The V gene is TRBV9, the J gene TRBJ2-7; no reliable D call. This CDR3 has 13 residues. The germline V and J ends were trimmed by 4 bases and 4 bases, with 12 bases remaining between them. Germline loops: CDR1 SGDLS, CDR2 YYNGEE. In DNA form, the CDR3 reads TGTGCCAGCAGCCCCCGTCCCGAGTACGAGCAGTACTTC. Translating gives CASSPRPEYEQYF. Supplemented by reference TRBV9 and TRBJ2-7, the full variable domain reads DSGVTQTPKHLITATGQRVTLRCSPRSGDLSVYWYQQSLDQGLQFLIQYYNGEERAKGNILERFSAQQFPDLHSELNLSSLELGDSALYFCASSPRPEYEQYFGPGTRLTVT.

This clone has only a few counts. The chain is built from TRBV6-5 and TRBJ2-7; the D gene could be TRBD1 or TRBD2 (5 bases each). The V end lost 2 bases, the J end lost 6 bases, and 11 bases lay between the germline ends. Per the germline V gene, CDR1 is MNHEY and CDR2 is SVGAGI. The CDR3 loop spans 13 amino acids. CDR3 sequence reads: CASSYRAGTEQYF. The CDR3 DNA is TGTGCCAGCAGTTACAGGGCAGGGACCGAGCAGTACTTC.

The genes are TRBV4-2 and TRBJ1-1, with D perhaps matching TRBD1 (5 bases). The germline V gene encodes CDR1 LGHNA and CDR2 YNFKEQ. The CDR3 sequence is 14 residues long. The germline V and J ends were trimmed by 4 bases and 0 bases, with 9 bases remaining between them. Here the CDR3 reads CASSRGPMNTEAFF. The CDR3 DNA follows: TGTGCCAGCAGCCGGGGCCCAATGAACACTGAAGCTTTCTTT.

The V and J genes are TRBV21-1 and TRBJ1-5. TRBV21-1 constitutes a pseudogene. The CDR3 totals 15 residues. This chain's CDR3 is CASTQRTESNQPQHF. CDR3 DNA: TGTGCCAGCACCCAAAGAACGGAGAGCAATCAGCCCCAGCATTTT.